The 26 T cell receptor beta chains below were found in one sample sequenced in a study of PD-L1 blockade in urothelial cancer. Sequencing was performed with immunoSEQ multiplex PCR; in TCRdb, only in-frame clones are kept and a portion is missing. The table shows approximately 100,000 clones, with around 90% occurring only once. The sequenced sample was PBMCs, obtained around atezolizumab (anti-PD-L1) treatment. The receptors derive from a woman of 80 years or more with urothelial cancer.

The CDR3 DNA is TGCGCCAGCAGCTTTATGGCTAGCGGGAATTCGGATGAGCAGTTCTTC. Amino acid sequence: CASSFMASGNSDEQFF. This rearrangement joins TRBV5-1 to TRBJ2-1; the match to TRBD2 covers 9 bases. Per germline, CDR1 SGHRS and CDR2 YFSETQ. The CDR3 covers 16 residues. Trimming cost V 2 bases and J 8 bases; bases outside gene matches: 11.

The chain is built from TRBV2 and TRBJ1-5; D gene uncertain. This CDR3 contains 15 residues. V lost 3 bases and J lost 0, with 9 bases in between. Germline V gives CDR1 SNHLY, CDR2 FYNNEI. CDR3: CASSEADNSNQPQHF. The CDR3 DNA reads TGTGCCAGCAGTGAGGCGGATAATAGCAATCAGCCCCAGCATTTT.

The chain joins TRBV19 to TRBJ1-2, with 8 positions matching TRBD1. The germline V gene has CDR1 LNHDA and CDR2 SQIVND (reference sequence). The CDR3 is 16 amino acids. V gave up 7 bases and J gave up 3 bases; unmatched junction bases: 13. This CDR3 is CASTAYQTGDHYGYTF. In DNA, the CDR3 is TGTGCCAGTACAGCTTATCAGACAGGGGATCACTATGGCTACACCTTC.

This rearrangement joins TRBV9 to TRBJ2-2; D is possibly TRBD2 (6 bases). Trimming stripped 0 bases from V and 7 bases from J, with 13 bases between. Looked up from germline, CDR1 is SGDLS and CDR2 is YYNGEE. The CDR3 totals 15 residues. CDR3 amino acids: CASSVDVGGGGELFF. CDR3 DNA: TGTGCCAGCAGCGTAGATGTGGGGGGAGGCGGGGAGCTGTTTTTT.

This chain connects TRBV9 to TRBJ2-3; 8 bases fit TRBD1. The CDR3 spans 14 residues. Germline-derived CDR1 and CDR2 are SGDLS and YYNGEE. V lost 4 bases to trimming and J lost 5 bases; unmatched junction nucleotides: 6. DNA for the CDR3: TGTGCCAGCAGCCAATGGGACAGGCGAGATACGCAGTATTTT. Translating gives CASSQWDRRDTQYF.

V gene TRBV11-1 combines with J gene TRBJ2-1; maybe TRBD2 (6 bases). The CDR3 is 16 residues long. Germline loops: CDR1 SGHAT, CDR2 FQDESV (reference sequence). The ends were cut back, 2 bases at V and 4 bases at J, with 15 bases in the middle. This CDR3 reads CASSLPGSGSYNEQFF. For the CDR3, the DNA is TGTGCCAGCAGCTTACCGGGTAGCGGATCATACAATGAGCAGTTCTTC. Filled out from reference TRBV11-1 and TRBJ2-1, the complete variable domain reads EAEVAQSPRYKITEKSQAVAFWCDPISGHATLYWYRQILGQGPELLVQFQDESVVDDSQLPKDRFSAERLKGVDSTLKIQPAELGDSAMYLCASSLPGSGSYNEQFFGPGTRLTVL.

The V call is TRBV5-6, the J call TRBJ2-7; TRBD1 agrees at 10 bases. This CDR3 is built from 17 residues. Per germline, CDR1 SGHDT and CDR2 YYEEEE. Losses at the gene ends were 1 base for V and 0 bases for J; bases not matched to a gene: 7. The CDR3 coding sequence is TGTGCCAGCAGCTTGACCGGGACAGGGGCTTACTCCTACGAGCAGTACTTC. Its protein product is CASSLTGTGAYSYEQYF.

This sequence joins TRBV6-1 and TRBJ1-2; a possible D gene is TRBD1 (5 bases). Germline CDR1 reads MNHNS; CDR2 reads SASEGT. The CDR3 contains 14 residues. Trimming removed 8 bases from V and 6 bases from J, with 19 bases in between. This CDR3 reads CASLSAGGVDGYTF. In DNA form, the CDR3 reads TGTGCCAGCCTCTCTGCGGGGGGGGTAGATGGCTACACCTTC.

DNA of the CDR3: TGTGCCAGCACCCCCCCTCAGGCAGGGAATCAGCCCCAGCATTTT. It translates to CASTPPQAGNQPQHF. The chain has TRBV28 and TRBJ1-5; D possibly corresponds to TRBD1 (5 bases). The CDR3 spans 15 residues. Trimming cost V 7 bases and J 4 bases, with 17 bases left between them. CDR1 and CDR2 (germline): MDHEN, SYDVKM.

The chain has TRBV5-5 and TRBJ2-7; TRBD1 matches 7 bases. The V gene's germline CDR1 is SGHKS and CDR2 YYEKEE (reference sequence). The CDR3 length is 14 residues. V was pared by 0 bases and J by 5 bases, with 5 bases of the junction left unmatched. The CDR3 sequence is CASSLDRGVNEQYF. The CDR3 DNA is TGTGCCAGCAGCTTGGACAGGGGTGTCAACGAGCAGTACTTC.

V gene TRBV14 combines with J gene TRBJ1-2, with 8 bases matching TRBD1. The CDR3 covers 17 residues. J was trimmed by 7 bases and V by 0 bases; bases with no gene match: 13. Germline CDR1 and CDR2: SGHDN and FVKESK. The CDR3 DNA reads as TGTGCCAGCAGCCAAGACCACTTCAGTACAGGGGGAAGTGGCTACACCTTC. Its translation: CASSQDHFSTGGSGYTF.

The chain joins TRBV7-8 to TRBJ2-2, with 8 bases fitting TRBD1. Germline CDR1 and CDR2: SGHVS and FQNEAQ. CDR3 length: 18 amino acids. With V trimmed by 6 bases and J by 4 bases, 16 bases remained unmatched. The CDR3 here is CASSQPSSGQVRTGELFF. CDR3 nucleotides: TGTGCCAGCAGTCAACCGTCTTCGGGACAGGTCCGCACCGGGGAGCTGTTTTTT.

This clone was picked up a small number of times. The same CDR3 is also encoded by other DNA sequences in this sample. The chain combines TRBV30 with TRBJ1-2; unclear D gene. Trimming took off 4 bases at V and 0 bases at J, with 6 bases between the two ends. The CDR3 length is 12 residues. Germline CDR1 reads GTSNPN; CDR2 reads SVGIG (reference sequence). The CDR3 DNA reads TGTGCCTGGACCACAGCTAACTATGGCTACACCTTC. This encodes CAWTTANYGYTF. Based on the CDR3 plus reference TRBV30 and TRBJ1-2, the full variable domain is SQTIHQWPATLVQPVGSPLSLECTVEGTSNPNLYWYRQAAGRGLQLLFYSVGIGQISSEVPQNLSASRPQDRQFILSSKKLLLSDSGFYLCAWTTANYGYTFGSGTRLTVV.

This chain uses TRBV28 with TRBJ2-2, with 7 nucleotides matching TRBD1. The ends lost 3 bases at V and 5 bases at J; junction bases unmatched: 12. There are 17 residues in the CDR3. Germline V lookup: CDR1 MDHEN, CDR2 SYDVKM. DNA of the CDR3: TGTGCCAGCAGTTTGGTCAAAGACAGGGCGTGGACCGGGGAGCTGTTTTTT. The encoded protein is CASSLVKDRAWTGELFF. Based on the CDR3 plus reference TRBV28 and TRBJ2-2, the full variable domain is DVKVTQSSRYLVKRTGEKVFLECVQDMDHENMFWYRQDPGLGLRLIYFSYDVKMKEKGDIPEGYSVSREKKERFSLILESASTNQTSMYLCASSLVKDRAWTGELFFGEGSRLTVL.

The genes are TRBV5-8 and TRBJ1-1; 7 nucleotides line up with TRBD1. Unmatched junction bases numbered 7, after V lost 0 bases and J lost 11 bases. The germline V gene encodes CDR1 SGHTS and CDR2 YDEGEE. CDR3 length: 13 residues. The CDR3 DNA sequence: TGTGCCAGCAGCTTGGCCCTGTGGGACAGTGCTTTCTTT. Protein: CASSLALWDSAFF. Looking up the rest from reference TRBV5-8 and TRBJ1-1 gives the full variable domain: EAGVTQSPTHLIKTRGQQATLRCSPISGHTSVYWYQQALGLGLQFLLWYDEGEERNRGNFPPRFSGRQFPNYSSELNVNALELEDSALYLCASSLALWDSAFFGQGTRLTVV.

DNA of the CDR3: TGTGCCAGCAGTGGGAGTAACCAAGAGACCCAGTACTTC. It specifies CASSGSNQETQYF. The rearrangement joins TRBV2 to TRBJ2-5; no firm D call. Trimming cost V 4 bases and J 0 bases, with 6 bases left between them. The CDR3 runs 13 residues. CDR1 and CDR2 from the germline V gene are SNHLY and FYNNEI.

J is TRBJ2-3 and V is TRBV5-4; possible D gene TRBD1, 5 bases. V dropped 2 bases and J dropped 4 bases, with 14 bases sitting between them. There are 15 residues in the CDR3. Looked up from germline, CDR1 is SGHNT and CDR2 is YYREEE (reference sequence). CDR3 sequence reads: CASSFGQGRPDTQYF. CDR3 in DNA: TGTGCCAGCAGCTTCGGGCAGGGAAGACCAGATACGCAGTATTTT.

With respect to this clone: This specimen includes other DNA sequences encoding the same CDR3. The DNA for the CDR3 is TGTGCCAGCAGTTACTCGCCATCTAAAGTCGGGACAGAGGCTTTCTTT. Translating gives CASSYSPSKVGTEAFF. V is TRBV6-5 and J is TRBJ1-1; 7 positions match TRBD1. The length of the CDR3 is 16 residues. Germline CDR1 MNHEY, CDR2 SVGAGI. After removal of 0 bases from V and 11 bases from J, the junction contained 15 bases not matched to a gene.

CDR3 sequence (DNA): TGTGCCAGCAGCCCCGACGCCCCTCGTCTAGCGGCCCACTACAATGAGCAGTTCTTC. Translated: CASSPDAPRLAAHYNEQFF. V and J are TRBV11-2 and TRBJ2-1, with 7 bases that match TRBD2. V dropped 5 bases and J dropped 3; count of bases not matched to a gene: 19. Germline CDR1 is SGHAT and CDR2 is FQNNGV. CDR3 length: 19 amino acids.

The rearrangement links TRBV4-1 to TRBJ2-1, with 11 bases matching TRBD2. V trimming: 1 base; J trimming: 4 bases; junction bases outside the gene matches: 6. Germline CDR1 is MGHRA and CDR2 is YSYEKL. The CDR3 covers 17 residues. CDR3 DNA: TGCGCCAGCAGCCAAGGCCCCTTAGCGGGAGGGTACAATGAGCAGTTCTTC. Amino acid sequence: CASSQGPLAGGYNEQFF.

In DNA, the CDR3 is TGTGCCAGCAGCATACAGGGGGTCGGCACTGAAGCTTTCTTT. Encoded protein: CASSIQGVGTEAFF. The rearrangement joins TRBV9 to TRBJ1-1; 8 nucleotides agree with TRBD1. V was clipped by 4 bases and J by 4 bases; unmatched bases: 6. This CDR3 region has 14 residues. Germline CDR1 and CDR2: SGDLS and YYNGEE.

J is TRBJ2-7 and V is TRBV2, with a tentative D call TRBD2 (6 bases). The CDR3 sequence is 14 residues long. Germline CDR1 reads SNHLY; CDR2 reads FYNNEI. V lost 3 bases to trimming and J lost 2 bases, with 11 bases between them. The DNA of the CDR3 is TGTGCCAGCAGTGAGGGGGGAGGACCCTACGAGCAGTACTTC. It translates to CASSEGGGPYEQYF.

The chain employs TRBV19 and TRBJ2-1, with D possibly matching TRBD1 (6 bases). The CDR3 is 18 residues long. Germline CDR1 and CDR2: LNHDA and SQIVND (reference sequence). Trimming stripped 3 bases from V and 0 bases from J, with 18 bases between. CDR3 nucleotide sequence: TGTGCCAGTAGTATGAGACGCGGTAGGACAGTCTCCTACAATGAGCAGTTCTTC. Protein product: CASSMRRGRTVSYNEQFF.

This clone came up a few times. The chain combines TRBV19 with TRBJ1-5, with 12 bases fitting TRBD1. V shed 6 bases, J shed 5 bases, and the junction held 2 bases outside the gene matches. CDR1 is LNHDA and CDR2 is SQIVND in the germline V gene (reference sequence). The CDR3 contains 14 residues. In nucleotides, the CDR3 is TGTGCCAGTAGCGGGACAGGGGGCTATCAGCCCCAGCATTTT. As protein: CASSGTGGYQPQHF.

CDR3 region: CASSLALLQGGDEQYF. Written as DNA, the CDR3 is TGTGCCAGCAGCTTAGCCCTTCTACAGGGTGGCGACGAGCAGTACTTC. The chain employs TRBV7-9 and TRBJ2-7; the D gene is possibly TRBD1 (6 bases). Germline lookup yields CDR1 SEHNR and CDR2 FQNEAQ (reference sequence). The CDR3 contains 16 residues. Trimming pared 0 bases from V and 5 bases from J, leaving 17 bases between. Complete variable domain (other parts from reference TRBV7-9 and TRBJ2-7): DTGVSQNPRHKITKRGQNVTFRCDPISEHNRLYWYRQTLGQGPEFLTYFQNEAQLEKSRLLSDRFSAERPKGSFSTLEIQRTEQGDSAMYLCASSLALLQGGDEQYFGPGTRLTVT.

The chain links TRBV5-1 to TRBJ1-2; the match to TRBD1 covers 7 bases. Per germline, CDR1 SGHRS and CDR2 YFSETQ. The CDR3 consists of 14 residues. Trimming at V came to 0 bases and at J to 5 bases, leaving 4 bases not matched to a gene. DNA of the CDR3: TGCGCCAGCAGCTTGGAAGGGACAGCTTATGGCTACACCTTC. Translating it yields CASSLEGTAYGYTF.